The 3 T cell receptor beta chains reported below all come from one sample, sequenced in a study of T cell repertoires in cytomegalovirus infection. Via MiXCR, TCRdb re-called the reads, giving one row per CDR3 protein. The data show 55,000 to 85,000 distinct CDR3 sequences, with 4% seen just once and 22% held by the top ten. The specimen was PBMCs. The receptors here all came from a human donor in good health (CMV status not recorded). Some clones in this sample may be carry-over from other donors' samples.

This clonotype was recorded at least ten times. The chain has TRBV18 and TRBJ1-3; TRBD1 might be the D (5 bases). This CDR3 comprises 15 residues. Trimming took off 3 bases at V and 0 bases at J, with 9 bases between the two ends. Per the germline V gene, CDR1 is KGHSH and CDR2 is LQKENI. The CDR3 DNA is TGTGCCAGCTCACCGGCGACAGACTCTGGAAACACCATATATTTT. As protein: CASSPATDSGNTIYF.

This clonotype was seen repeatedly, ten times or more. The chain couples TRBV7-4 to TRBJ1-2; a possible D gene is TRBD1 (5 bases). The CDR3 consists of 17 residues. CDR1 SGHVT and CDR2 SQSDAQ come from the germline V gene. Trimming cost V 3 bases and J 4 bases, with 21 bases left between them. The CDR3 loop is CASSLLPAGTPTYGYTF. In nucleotides, the CDR3 is TGTGCCAGCAGCTTGTTACCCGCCGGGACGCCGACCTATGGCTACACCTTC.

This clonotype was recorded many times. The chain combines TRBV28 with TRBJ2-1; the match to TRBD2 covers 9 bases. The germline gives CDR1 MDHEN, CDR2 SYDVKM. The trim removed 5 bases at V and 8 bases at J, leaving 13 bases unmatched. The CDR3 is made up of 16 amino acids. The CDR3: CASSGSGSNRMHEQFF. In DNA form, the CDR3 reads TGTGCCAGCAGTGGTAGCGGGAGCAACCGGATGCATGAGCAGTTCTTC.